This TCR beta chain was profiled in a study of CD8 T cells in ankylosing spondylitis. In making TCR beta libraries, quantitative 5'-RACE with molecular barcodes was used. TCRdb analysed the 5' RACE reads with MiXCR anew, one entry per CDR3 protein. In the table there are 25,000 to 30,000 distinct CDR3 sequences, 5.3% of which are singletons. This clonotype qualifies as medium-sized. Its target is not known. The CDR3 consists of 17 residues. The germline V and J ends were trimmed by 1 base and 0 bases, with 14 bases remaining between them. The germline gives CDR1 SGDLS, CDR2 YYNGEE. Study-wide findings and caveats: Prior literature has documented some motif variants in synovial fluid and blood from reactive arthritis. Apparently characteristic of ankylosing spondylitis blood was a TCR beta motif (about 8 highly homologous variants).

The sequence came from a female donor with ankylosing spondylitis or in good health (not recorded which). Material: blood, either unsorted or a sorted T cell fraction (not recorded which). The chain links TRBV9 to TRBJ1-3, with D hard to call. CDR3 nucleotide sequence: TGTGCCAGCAGCGTACTAGAGAAGTCATCCTCTGGAAACACCATATATTTT. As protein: CASSVLEKSSSGNTIYF.